The 27 T cell receptor beta chains presented below share a single source sample, sequenced in a study of blood T cells in healthy people across ages. Through a sample-barcoded 5' primer and a J-beta primer mix, a second PCR was run for roughly 6 to 11 cycles. TCRdb re-analysed the 5' RACE reads in MiXCR, keeping a single row per CDR3 protein. The table has some 1.5 million distinct CDR3 sequences, roughly 28% seen once. The source material was blood. The receptors were gathered from a woman under 40 in good health.

This clonotype was seen a few times. The chain couples TRBV20-1 to TRBJ2-7, with a possible D match to TRBD2 (6 bases). V dropped 1 base and J dropped 10 bases, with 11 bases sitting between them. The CDR3 totals 11 residues. Germline CDR1 is DFQATT and CDR2 is SNEGSKA (reference sequence). Here the CDR3 reads CSARVPEGQYF. CDR3 DNA sequence: TGCAGTGCTAGAGTGCCGGAGGGTCAGTACTTC.

This clonotype appeared many times. V usage is TRBV10-2 and J usage is TRBJ2-5; D gene ambiguous. The V end was cut by 6 bases, the J end by 0 bases, with 5 bases between. CDR1 is WSHSY and CDR2 is SAAADI in the germline V gene. The CDR3 covers 12 residues. DNA of the CDR3: TGCGCCAGCAGGGGCTACCAAGAGACCCAGTACTTC. Translated: CASRGYQETQYF.

The rearrangement joins TRBV12-3 or TRBV12-4 to TRBJ1-2; 7 positions match TRBD1. V trimming: 5 bases; J trimming: 2 bases; junction bases outside the gene matches: 8. CDR3 length equals 15 residues. CDR3 amino acids: CASSPDRAGNYGYTF. Here the CDR3 DNA reads TGTGCCAGCAGTCCCGACAGGGCGGGGAACTATGGCTACACCTTC.

V usage is TRBV5-1 and J usage is TRBJ2-3; D possibly corresponds to TRBD2 (6 bases). Germline CDR1 and CDR2: SGHRS and YFSETQ. V was cut by 3 bases and J by 4 bases, with 12 bases left in between. There are 14 residues in the CDR3. The chain's CDR3 is CASSWGDPPDTQYF. In nucleotides, the CDR3 is TGCGCCAGCAGCTGGGGGGATCCCCCAGATACGCAGTATTTT.

On this clonotype: At one end, the junction sequence differs from germline, possibly due to a read error. This CDR3 is CASSRGHGYGYIF. The CDR3 DNA is TGTGCCAGCAGTAGGGGACATGGCTATGGCTACATCTTC. The rearrangement links TRBV6-5 to TRBJ1-2; D possibly corresponds to TRBD1 (6 bases). CDR3 length: 13 residues. CDR1 is MNHEY and CDR2 is SVGAGI in the germline V gene.

This clonotype showed up many times. The CDR3, as DNA: TGCGCCAGCAGCTTCGAGGGTGGAAGGACAGGGGACGAGCAGTACTTC. As protein: CASSFEGGRTGDEQYF. The chain has TRBV5-1 and TRBJ2-7, with 9 bases matching TRBD1. J was trimmed by 5 bases and V by 2 bases; bases with no gene match: 11. This CDR3 contains 16 residues. Per germline, CDR1 SGHRS and CDR2 YFSETQ.

The chain recombines TRBV7-2 with TRBJ2-2; D is perhaps TRBD2 (6 bases). The CDR3 covers 17 residues. V dropped 6 bases and J dropped 2 bases, with 19 bases sitting between them. Germline V gene lookup returns CDR1 SGHTA and CDR2 FQGNSA. CDR3 coding DNA: TGTGCCAGCAGGAAGGGGACCGGGACTCGTAACACCGGGGAGCTGTTTTTT. Protein product: CASRKGTGTRNTGELFF.

This clonotype was seen many times. J is TRBJ2-6 and V is TRBV30; weak D call: TRBD1 (5 bases). Trimming left V 3 bases short and J 2 bases short, with 5 bases between. CDR3 length equals 13 residues. Germline CDR1 GTSNPN, CDR2 SVGIG (reference sequence). The CDR3 is CAWRQAGANVLTF. CDR3 sequence (DNA): TGTGCCTGGAGACAGGCTGGGGCCAACGTCCTGACTTTC.

The V gene is TRBV5-1, the J gene TRBJ1-1; 7 positions match TRBD1. Looked up from germline, CDR1 is SGHRS and CDR2 is YFSETQ. The V gene end was trimmed by 4 bases and the J gene end by 1 base; junction bases not matched to a gene: 13. The CDR3 runs to 17 residues. The CDR3 nucleotides read TGCGCCAGCAGCCCAAACTTGAGGACAGGTCGGAACACTGAAGCTTTCTTT. This codes for CASSPNLRTGRNTEAFF.

The sample holds a few counts of this clonotype. In nucleotides, the CDR3 is TGTGCCAGCAGTTTGTGGGGGGTTTGGGAGCAGTACTTC. It is translated as CASSLWGVWEQYF. This chain links TRBV6-2 or TRBV6-3 with TRBJ2-7, with D perhaps TRBD2 (6 bases). The V end was cut by 4 bases, the J end by 7 bases, with 14 bases between. The germline V gene has CDR1 MNHEY and CDR2 SVGEGT. This CDR3 region has 13 residues.

The genes are TRBV12-3 or TRBV12-4 and TRBJ1-2; D may be TRBD1 (5 bases). The CDR3 sequence is 12 residues long. Trimming removed 6 bases at V and 8 bases at J, with 13 bases between. The CDR3 protein is CASSRDSWGYTF. The DNA of the CDR3 is TGTGCCAGCAGCCGGGACTCCTGGGGCTACACCTTC.

To note about this clonotype: It may be a read error: a sequence one base away is much more abundant. The chain has TRBV15 and TRBJ1-5; TRBD1 is a possible D gene (5 bases). This CDR3 is built from 15 residues. The germline V gene encodes CDR1 LNHNV and CDR2 YYDKDF (reference sequence). The CDR3 protein is CASSGTYGVSQPQHF. The CDR3 DNA reads TGTGCCTCCAGCGGGACTTATGGGGTTAGTCAGCCCCAGCATTTT.

This clonotype was recorded many times. This rearrangement joins TRBV29-1 to TRBJ2-3, with D possibly matching TRBD2 (5 bases). V lost 7 bases and J 8 bases, leaving 16 bases between the germline ends. In germline, CDR1 is SQVTM, CDR2 ANQGSEA. The CDR3 contains 12 residues. CDR3 DNA sequence: TGCAGCGAAGGACTCCCTTCGGGTACGCAGTATTTT. Translated: CSEGLPSGTQYF.

This chain connects TRBV29-1 to TRBJ1-6; perhaps TRBD1 as D (6 bases). V gave up 7 bases and J gave up 9 bases, with 16 bases separating them. The CDR3 runs to 13 residues. CDR1 and CDR2 from the germline V gene are SQVTM and ANQGSEA. CDR3 DNA sequence: TGCAGCGCTAGAACAGGGTTGGGTTCACCCCTCCACTTT. Its translation: CSARTGLGSPLHF.

In its sample, this clonotype was seen many times. The chain employs TRBV10-2 and TRBJ2-7; D is unclear. This CDR3 region has 13 residues. Trimming removed 6 bases from V and 1 base from J, with 10 bases in between. CDR1 is WSHSY and CDR2 is SAAADI in the germline V gene. The CDR3: CASRVARSYEQYF. Written as DNA, the CDR3 is TGCGCCAGCAGGGTCGCAAGGTCCTACGAGCAGTACTTC.

With respect to this clonotype: A much larger clonotype is one base distant, so this may be a read error. The chain is built from TRBV4-3 and TRBJ1-2; unclear D gene. Germline V gene lookup returns CDR1 LGHNA and CDR2 YSLEER. This CDR3 has 14 residues. This chain's CDR3 is CASSQGMSDYDYTF. The CDR3 coding sequence is TGCGCCAGCAGCCAAGGGATGTCGGACTATGACTACACCTTC.

The chain recombines TRBV2 with TRBJ2-1; D perhaps matches TRBD1 (6 bases). CDR1 is SNHLY, CDR2 FYNNEI, per germline. The CDR3 covers 15 residues. V was pared by 1 base and J by 8 bases, with 15 bases between. CDR3 bases: TGTGCCAGCAGTGAAGAGGGGGTTCGGGCTGATGAGCAGTTCTTC. Translation gives CASSEEGVRADEQFF. The whole variable domain, filled in from reference TRBV2 and TRBJ2-1, reads EPEVTQTPSHQVTQMGQEVILRCVPISNHLYFYWYRQILGQKVEFLVSFYNNEISEKSEIFDDQFSVERPDGSNFTLKIRSTKLEDSAMYFCASSEEGVRADEQFFGPGTRLTVL.

This rearrangement joins TRBV6-1 to TRBJ2-7; possibly TRBD2 for D (6 bases). The CDR3 consists of 15 residues. Germline V gene sequence: CDR1 MNHNS, CDR2 SASEGT. The ends were cut back, 6 bases at V and 0 bases at J, with 15 bases in the middle. The CDR3 reads CASRELAVISYEQYF. DNA for the CDR3: TGTGCCAGCAGGGAATTAGCGGTCATCTCCTACGAGCAGTACTTC.

CDR3 in amino acids: CASSGQGIYNEQFF. Here the CDR3 DNA reads TGTGCCAGCAGTGGACAGGGTATTTACAATGAGCAGTTCTTC. The rearrangement uses TRBV6-1 and TRBJ2-1, with 7 bases lining up with TRBD1. The J segment lost 4 bases and the V segment lost 4 bases, leaving 4 bases of the junction unmatched. Germline CDR1 MNHNS, CDR2 SASEGT. The CDR3 consists of 14 residues.

The genes are TRBV10-3 and TRBJ2-5; no clear D gene. The CDR3 spans 15 residues. The V end lost 2 bases, the J end lost 0 bases, and 10 bases lay between the germline ends. Germline lookup yields CDR1 ENHRY and CDR2 SYGVKD. The CDR3 reads CAISETLADQETQYF. The CDR3 coding sequence is TGTGCCATCAGTGAGACACTGGCGGACCAAGAGACCCAGTACTTC.

This sequence joins TRBV7-2 and TRBJ2-5; TRBD2 aligns across 9 bases. Germline CDR1 and CDR2: SGHTA and FQGNSA. The CDR3 consists of 15 residues. The V segment lost 7 bases and the J segment 1 base; nucleotides outside the gene matches: 7. The CDR3 here is CASTRELAGQETQYF. The CDR3 DNA sequence: TGTGCCAGCACCCGGGAACTAGCGGGCCAAGAGACCCAGTACTTC.

The CDR3, as DNA: TGTGCCAGCAGCTTGGTGGTCGGCACCGGGGAGCTGTTTTTT. It yields the protein CASSLVVGTGELFF. V gene TRBV5-6 combines with J gene TRBJ2-2; no reliable D call. Trimming stripped 0 bases from V and 4 bases from J, with 7 bases between. Germline CDR1 is SGHDT and CDR2 is YYEEEE. The CDR3 covers 14 residues. Full variable domain (remainder filled in from reference TRBV5-6 and TRBJ2-2): DAGVTQSPTHLIKTRGQQVTLRCSPKSGHDTVSWYQQALGQGPQFIFQYYEEEERQRGNFPDRFSGHQFPNYSSELNVNALLLGDSALYLCASSLVVGTGELFFGEGSRLTVL.

This clonotype appeared a few times. The J gene is TRBJ1-2, the V gene TRBV2; tentatively, D is TRBD1 (6 bases). The CDR3 is 13 amino acids. V was pared by 5 bases and J by 1 base, with 8 bases between. In germline, CDR1 is SNHLY, CDR2 FYNNEI. CDR3 in amino acids: CASSRQDNYGYTF. In DNA form, the CDR3 reads TGTGCCAGCAGTAGACAGGATAACTATGGCTACACCTTC.

The V and J genes are TRBV30 and TRBJ2-5; 8 bases fit TRBD1. The CDR3 contains 16 residues. The V gene end was trimmed by 2 bases and the J gene end by 4 bases; junction bases not matched to a gene: 12. CDR1 is GTSNPN, CDR2 SVGIG, per germline (reference sequence). The CDR3 DNA follows: TGTGCCTGGAGTACGCTGGGGGACAGGCTTCGAGAGACCCAGTACTTC. Protein product: CAWSTLGDRLRETQYF.

This clonotype was counted a few times. The V gene is TRBV28, the J gene TRBJ1-1; the D gene is possibly TRBD1 (5 bases). The CDR3 is 12 amino acids. Germline V gene lookup returns CDR1 MDHEN and CDR2 SYDVKM. Trimming stripped 7 bases from V and 7 bases from J, with 13 bases between. For the CDR3, the DNA is TGTGCCAGCACCGCGCAGGGAATTGAAGCTTTCTTT. Translating it yields CASTAQGIEAFF. Drawing the rest from reference TRBV28 and TRBJ1-1, the complete variable domain is DVKVTQSSRYLVKRTGEKVFLECVQDMDHENMFWYRQDPGLGLRLIYFSYDVKMKEKGDIPEGYSVSREKKERFSLILESASTNQTSMYLCASTAQGIEAFFGQGTRLTVV.

This clonotype was seen ten or more times. The rearrangement uses TRBV4-3 and TRBJ1-2, with unresolved D. The germline V and J ends were trimmed by 0 bases and 6 bases, with 8 bases remaining between them. Germline V gene data show CDR1 as LGHNA and CDR2 as YSLEER. The CDR3 totals 13 residues. The CDR3 sequence: CASSQDILDGYTF. The CDR3 DNA reads as TGCGCCAGCAGCCAAGATATACTTGATGGCTACACCTTC.

As for this clonotype: This sequence may be a read error, since a much larger clone differs from it by one base. The CDR3 bases are TGTGCCAGCAGCCTTAGCGGGGGGAGAGACAATGAGCAGTACTTC. Translating gives CASSLSGGRDNEQYF. This chain joins TRBV4-2 and TRBJ2-7; 10 nucleotides match TRBD2. The ends lost 4 bases at V and 7 bases at J; junction bases unmatched: 10. This CDR3 spans 15 amino acids. From germline, CDR1 is LGHNA and CDR2 YNFKEQ.